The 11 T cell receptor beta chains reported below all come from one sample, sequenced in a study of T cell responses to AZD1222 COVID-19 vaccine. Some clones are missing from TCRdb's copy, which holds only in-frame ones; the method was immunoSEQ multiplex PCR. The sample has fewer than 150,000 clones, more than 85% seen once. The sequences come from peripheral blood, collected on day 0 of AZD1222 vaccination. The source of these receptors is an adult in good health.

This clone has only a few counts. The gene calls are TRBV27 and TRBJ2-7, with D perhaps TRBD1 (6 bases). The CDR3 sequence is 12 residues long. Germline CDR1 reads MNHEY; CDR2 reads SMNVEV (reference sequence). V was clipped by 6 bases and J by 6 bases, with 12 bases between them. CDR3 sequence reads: CASSSTGLEQYF. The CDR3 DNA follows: TGTGCCAGCAGCTCAACAGGGCTCGAGCAGTACTTC.

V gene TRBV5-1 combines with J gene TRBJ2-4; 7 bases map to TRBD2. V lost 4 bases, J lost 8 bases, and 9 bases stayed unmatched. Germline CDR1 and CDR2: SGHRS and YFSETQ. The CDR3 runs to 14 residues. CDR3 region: CASSPPLANDIQYF. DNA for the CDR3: TGCGCCAGCAGCCCACCACTAGCGAATGACATTCAGTACTTC.

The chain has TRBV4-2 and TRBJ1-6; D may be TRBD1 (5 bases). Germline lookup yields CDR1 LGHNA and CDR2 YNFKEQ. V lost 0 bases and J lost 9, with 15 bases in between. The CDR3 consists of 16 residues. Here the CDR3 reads CASSQDGGSGGSPLHF. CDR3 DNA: TGTGCCAGCAGCCAAGATGGGGGTAGCGGGGGTTCACCCCTCCACTTT.

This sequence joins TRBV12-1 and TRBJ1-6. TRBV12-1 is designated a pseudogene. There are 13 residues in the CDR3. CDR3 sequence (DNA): TGTGCCAGCAGCTTTGTTGCCGGGCCACCCCTCCACTTT. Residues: CASSFVAGPPLHF.

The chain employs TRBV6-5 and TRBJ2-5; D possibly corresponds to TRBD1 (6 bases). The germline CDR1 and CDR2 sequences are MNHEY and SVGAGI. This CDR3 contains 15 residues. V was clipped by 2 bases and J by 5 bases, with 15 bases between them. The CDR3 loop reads CASSYRSGARETQYF. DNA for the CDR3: TGTGCCAGCAGTTACCGCTCAGGGGCGCGGGAGACCCAGTACTTC.

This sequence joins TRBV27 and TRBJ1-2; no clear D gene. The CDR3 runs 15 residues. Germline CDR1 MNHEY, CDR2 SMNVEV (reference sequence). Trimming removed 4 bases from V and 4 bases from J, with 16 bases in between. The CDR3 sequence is CASSSPTEGSYGYTF. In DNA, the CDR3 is TGTGCCAGCAGTTCCCCCACGGAAGGGAGCTATGGCTACACCTTC.

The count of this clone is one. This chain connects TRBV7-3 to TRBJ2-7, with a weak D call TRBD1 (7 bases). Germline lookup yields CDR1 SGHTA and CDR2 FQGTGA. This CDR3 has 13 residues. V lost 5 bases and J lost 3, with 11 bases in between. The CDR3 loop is CASSPQGGYEQYF. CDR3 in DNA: TGTGCCAGCAGCCCCCAGGGGGGCTACGAGCAGTACTTC. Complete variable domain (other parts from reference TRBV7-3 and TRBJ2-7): GAGVSQTPSNKVTEKGKYVELRCDPISGHTALYWYRQSLGQGPEFLIYFQGTGAADDSGLPNDRFFAVRPEGSVSTLKIQRTERGDSAVYLCASSPQGGYEQYFGPGTRLTVT.

CDR3 residues: CASSRTGTSLNTDTQYF. The CDR3 region has the DNA TGCGCCAGCAGTCGGACCGGGACTAGCCTAAACACAGATACGCAGTATTTT. V is TRBV10-2 and J is TRBJ2-3, with 9 bases identical to TRBD2. The CDR3 is made up of 17 amino acids. With V trimmed by 5 bases and J by 2 bases, 11 bases remained unmatched. Germline CDR1 WSHSY, CDR2 SAAADI.

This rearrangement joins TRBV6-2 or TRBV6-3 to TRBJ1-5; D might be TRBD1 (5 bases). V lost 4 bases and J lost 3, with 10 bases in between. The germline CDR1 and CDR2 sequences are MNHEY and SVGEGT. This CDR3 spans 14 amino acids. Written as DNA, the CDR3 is TGTGCCAGCAGTTCCGCAGGGACCAATCAGCCCCAGCATTTT. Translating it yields CASSSAGTNQPQHF.

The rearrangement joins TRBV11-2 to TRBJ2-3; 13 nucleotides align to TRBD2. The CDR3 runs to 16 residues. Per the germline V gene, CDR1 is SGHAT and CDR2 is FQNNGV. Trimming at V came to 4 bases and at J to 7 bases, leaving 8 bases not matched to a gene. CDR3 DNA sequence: TGTGCCAGCAGCTGGCAACTAGCGGGAGGGCCTAATACGCAGTATTTT. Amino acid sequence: CASSWQLAGGPNTQYF.

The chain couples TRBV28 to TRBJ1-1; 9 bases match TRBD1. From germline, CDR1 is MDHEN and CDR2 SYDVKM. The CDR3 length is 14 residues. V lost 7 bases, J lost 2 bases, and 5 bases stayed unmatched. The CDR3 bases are TGTGCCAGCATCCCGGACAGGGGTAACACTGAAGCTTTCTTT. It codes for CASIPDRGNTEAFF.